The 18 T cell receptor beta chains below come from one sample, sequenced in a study of cytomegalovirus exposure and HLA in healthy donors. Primers for the PCR totalled 60 Vbeta and 13 Jbeta. Generated by immunoSEQ multiplex PCR, the TCRdb table keeps only in-frame clones and is missing some. The sample lists some 130,000 clones, approximately 83% seen once, with around 3.1% in the top ten. Sequencing input: PBMCs. The source of these receptors is a man aged 35 to 55 in good health and CMV-seronegative.

This clone was observed a single time. The chain carries TRBV28 and TRBJ1-5, with 7 bases matching TRBD1. The CDR3 has 15 residues. The J segment lost 7 bases and the V segment lost 5 bases, leaving 11 bases of the junction unmatched. Germline CDR1 is MDHEN and CDR2 is SYDVKM. The CDR3 DNA reads TGTGCCAGCAGTGGAGGCCGGGACAGCAGACAGCCCCAGCATTTT. Its translation is CASSGGRDSRQPQHF.

The chain carries TRBV19 and TRBJ2-3, with TRBD2 as a possible D gene (7 bases). This CDR3 comprises 13 residues. Germline loops: CDR1 LNHDA, CDR2 SQIVND (reference sequence). V lost 6 bases and J 3 bases, leaving 10 bases between the germline ends. DNA of the CDR3: TGTGCCAGTAGGGGGGGGCCAACAGATACGCAGTATTTT. This sequence encodes CASRGGPTDTQYF.

CDR3 in amino acids: CATSREREGPDTQYF. The CDR3 bases are TGTGCCACCAGCAGAGAGCGGGAGGGCCCAGATACGCAGTATTTT. The genes are TRBV15 and TRBJ2-3; 9 bases are a match to TRBD2. This CDR3 has 15 amino acids. V dropped 0 bases and J dropped 4; count of bases not matched to a gene: 2. Germline values: CDR1 LNHNV, CDR2 YYDKDF (reference sequence).

This clone has a handful of counts. At one boundary the junction diverges from the germline segment, which might be a read error. The V call is TRBV4-3, the J call TRBJ2-2; 8 nucleotides align to TRBD2. The CDR3 length is 17 residues. The germline V gene has CDR1 LGHNA and CDR2 YSLEER. CDR3 residues: CASSQDAGGANTGEPFF. The CDR3, as DNA: TGCGCCAGCAGCCAAGATGCCGGGGGGGCGAACACCGGGGAGCCGTTTTTT.

The chain is built from TRBV6-1 and TRBJ1-4; D possibly corresponds to TRBD1 (6 bases). Germline assignment: CDR1 MNHNS and CDR2 SASEGT. The length of the CDR3 is 15 residues. Trimming removed 3 bases at V and 5 bases at J, with 13 bases between. The CDR3 here is CASSDTGGWNEKLFF. CDR3 in DNA: TGTGCCAGCAGTGATACGGGGGGCTGGAATGAAAAACTGTTTTTT.

The rearrangement links TRBV7-2 to TRBJ2-7, with a tentative D call TRBD1 (6 bases). Germline values: CDR1 SGHTA, CDR2 FQGNSA. V lost 1 base, J lost 3 bases, and 13 bases lay in between. The CDR3 sequence is 15 residues long. The DNA for the CDR3 is TGTGCCAGCAGCTTAGTCCCAACAGGGAACTACGAGCAGTACTTC. This encodes CASSLVPTGNYEQYF.

The rearrangement links TRBV5-6 to TRBJ2-7; TRBD1 might be the D (5 bases). This CDR3 spans 12 amino acids. V dropped 4 bases and J dropped 5 bases, with 10 bases sitting between them. CDR1 SGHDT and CDR2 YYEEEE come from the germline V gene. The CDR3: CASSPGQDEQYF. The CDR3 nucleotides read TGTGCCAGCAGCCCCGGACAAGACGAGCAGTACTTC.

V and J are TRBV9 and TRBJ2-2; a weak D match, TRBD2 (5 bases). The CDR3 length is 13 residues. Germline CDR1 is SGDLS and CDR2 is YYNGEE. The V gene lost 0 bases and the J gene lost 7 bases, with 7 bases spanning the gap. The CDR3 DNA follows: TGTGCCAGCAGCGTAGCCGAGGGCGGGGAGCTGTTTTTT. Its translation: CASSVAEGGELFF.

The V call is TRBV7-2, the J call TRBJ2-7, with D maybe TRBD2 (5 bases). The CDR3 loop spans 15 amino acids. Trimming cost V 4 bases and J 0 bases, with 13 bases left between them. The germline V gene has CDR1 SGHTA and CDR2 FQGNSA. The CDR3 region has the DNA TGTGCCAGCAGCTCCCGGACGGGGAGCTCCTACGAGCAGTACTTC. Amino acids: CASSSRTGSSYEQYF. The full variable domain, rest sourced from reference TRBV7-2 and TRBJ2-7, is GAGVSQSPSNKVTEKGKDVELRCDPISGHTALYWYRQSLGQGLEFLIYFQGNSAPDKSGLPSDRFSAERTGGSVSTLTIQRTQQEDSAVYLCASSSRTGSSYEQYFGPGTRLTVT.

This clone was recorded once. V usage is TRBV5-4 and J usage is TRBJ2-5, with D unclear. Germline V gene data show CDR1 as SGHNT and CDR2 as YYREEE (reference sequence). V lost 2 bases and J 1 base, leaving 6 bases between the germline ends. The CDR3 totals 13 residues. The CDR3 sequence is CASSFQIQETQYF. CDR3 nucleotides: TGTGCCAGCAGCTTCCAGATCCAAGAGACCCAGTACTTC.

This clone was seen a few times. This rearrangement joins TRBV2 to TRBJ2-6; D unresolved. The CDR3 sequence is 13 residues long. Per the germline V gene, CDR1 is SNHLY and CDR2 is FYNNEI. V lost 7 bases, J lost 4 bases, and 8 bases lay in between. The CDR3 sequence: CASIQQGANVLTF. The CDR3 bases are TGTGCCAGCATCCAACAGGGGGCCAACGTCCTGACTTTC.

This clone was counted only a few times. The V gene is TRBV9, the J gene TRBJ1-2; D uncertain. This CDR3 is 13 amino acids long. The germline gives CDR1 SGDLS, CDR2 YYNGEE. Deletions cut 4 bases from V and 3 bases from J, with 10 bases between. The CDR3 DNA reads TGTGCCAGCAGCCCCCGGGGAGACTATGGCTACACCTTC. Residues: CASSPRGDYGYTF.

The V call is TRBV4-3, the J call TRBJ2-7; 9 positions agree with TRBD2. Germline-derived CDR1 and CDR2 are LGHNA and YSLEER. CDR3 length equals 14 residues. Trimming cost V 3 bases and J 5 bases; bases outside gene matches: 5. The CDR3 DNA follows: TGCGCCAGCAGCCAGGGTAGCGGGAGACACGAGCAGTACTTC. It is translated as CASSQGSGRHEQYF.

The genes are TRBV28 and TRBJ1-5, with 7 positions matching TRBD1. Germline loops: CDR1 MDHEN, CDR2 SYDVKM. Trimming at V came to 4 bases and at J to 7 bases, leaving 13 bases not matched to a gene. The CDR3 sequence is 16 residues long. The CDR3 DNA reads as TGTGCCAGCAGTTCGGACTGGACAGGTAGGGTCCAGCCCCAGCATTTT. Residues: CASSSDWTGRVQPQHF.

The rearrangement joins TRBV19 to TRBJ2-3; D not certain. Per germline, CDR1 LNHDA and CDR2 SQIVND (reference sequence). This CDR3 spans 12 amino acids. The V end was cut by 3 bases, the J end by 7 bases, with 8 bases between. The CDR3 reads CASSMAHNTQYF. The CDR3 nucleotides are TGTGCCAGTAGTATGGCCCACAATACGCAGTATTTT. Full variable domain (outside the CDR3, taken from reference TRBV19 and TRBJ2-3): DGGITQSPKYLFRKEGQNVTLSCEQNLNHDAMYWYRQDPGQGLRLIYYSQIVNDFQKGDIAEGYSVSREKKESFPLTVTSAQKNPTAFYLCASSMAHNTQYFGPGTRLTVL.

The chain recombines TRBV2 with TRBJ2-7; TRBD2 agrees at 7 bases. The junction had 7 bases not matched to a gene; V was cut back by 5 bases and J by 0 bases. The germline V gene has CDR1 SNHLY and CDR2 FYNNEI. The CDR3 loop spans 15 amino acids. CDR3 region: CASSNRDYSSYEQYF. The CDR3 DNA is TGTGCCAGCAGTAACCGGGACTATTCCTCCTACGAGCAGTACTTC.

V gene TRBV7-2 combines with J gene TRBJ1-1; D possibly corresponds to TRBD1 (6 bases). This CDR3 spans 14 amino acids. Germline-derived CDR1 and CDR2 are SGHTA and FQGNSA. V gave up 3 bases and J gave up 5 bases, with 13 bases separating them. This chain's CDR3 is CASSFGTQGTEAFF. The CDR3 coding sequence is TGTGCCAGCAGCTTCGGGACCCAGGGGACTGAAGCTTTCTTT.

This chain connects TRBV7-2 to TRBJ2-7; D may be TRBD1 (7 bases). V was clipped by 1 base and J by 0 bases, with 10 bases between them. The V gene's germline CDR1 is SGHTA and CDR2 FQGNSA. The CDR3 covers 15 residues. CDR3 residues: CASSLVQGGSYEQYF. As DNA, the CDR3 is TGTGCCAGCAGCTTAGTCCAGGGGGGCTCCTACGAGCAGTACTTC.